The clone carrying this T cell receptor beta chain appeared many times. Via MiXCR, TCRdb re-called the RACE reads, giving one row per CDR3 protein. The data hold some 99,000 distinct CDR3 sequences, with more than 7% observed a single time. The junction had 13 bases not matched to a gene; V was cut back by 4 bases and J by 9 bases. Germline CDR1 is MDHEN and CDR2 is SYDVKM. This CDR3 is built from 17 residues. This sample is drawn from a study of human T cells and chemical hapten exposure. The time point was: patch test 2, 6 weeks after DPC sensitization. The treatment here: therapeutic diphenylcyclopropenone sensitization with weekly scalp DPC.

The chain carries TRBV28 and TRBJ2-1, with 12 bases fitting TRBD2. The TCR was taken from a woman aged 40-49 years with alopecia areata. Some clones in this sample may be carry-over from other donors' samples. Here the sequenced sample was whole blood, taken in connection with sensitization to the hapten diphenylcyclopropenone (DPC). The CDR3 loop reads CASSSPTSGGSGGEQFF. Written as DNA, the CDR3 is TGTGCCAGCAGTTCTCCGACTAGCGGGGGATCCGGGGGTGAGCAGTTCTTC.